The rows below give T cell receptor beta chains drawn from one sample of a study of T cells after yellow fever vaccination. MiXCR, run by TCRdb on the 5' RACE reads, gives a single entry per CDR3 protein. The table lists approximately 250,000 distinct CDR3 sequences, roughly 3.5% of them singletons. This sample comprised PBMCs, obtained 15 days after the yellow fever booster vaccination. These receptor sequences come from a man aged 18 to 35 who received the YFV17D yellow fever vaccine. Each CDR3 is given with its conserved first and last residue. D genes are given only for firm matches.

cdr3_aa d_call v_call
CSASRRVGTDTQYF - TRBV20-1
CASSQDRARQAFF - TRBV4-2
CASRLAVSTDTQYF - TRBV7-2
CASSLGPVAVRDGNTIYF - TRBV5-1
CASRRGYGANVLTF - TRBV7-2
CASSLDLREGETQYF - TRBV7-6
CASSRGQEYNEQFF TRBD1 TRBV5-5
CASSYGTYGYTF - TRBV6-2/TRBV6-3
CASSTGEEGGYTF - TRBV7-9
CSVEVRGPGTDTQYF - TRBV29-1
CASSVGASPSEQYF - TRBV9
CASSFSGGLYEQYF TRBD2 TRBV7-2
CSARDLAGLAGIETQYF TRBD2 TRBV20-1
CASSLVRGGYGYTF - TRBV27
CASSPPSEPEKLFF - TRBV18
CATSDWTEEGEPLHF - TRBV24-1
CASSQDRRVRIFQPQHF - TRBV3-1
CASSAGLAGRYYNEQFF TRBD2 TRBV9
CASSLRRQGGYGYTF TRBD1 TRBV5-1
CASSYGGEDTQYF TRBD2 TRBV6-5
CASSLRLGQAGTGELFF - TRBV11-3
CASSQGDRTYEAFF - TRBV9
CASRSRTGGTYEQYF TRBD1 TRBV5-1
CASSGRVADTQYF - TRBV7-2
CATQWGGSGTGELFF TRBD2 TRBV25-1
CSAQGGGSYEQYF - TRBV29-1
CASSLRSGGGNSPLHF TRBD1 TRBV5-1
CSAPNAGSAETQYF - TRBV20-1
CSAPDRLNEKLFF TRBD1 TRBV20-1
CAISSQLGIQETQYF - TRBV10-3
CASSQMAEFATNEKLFF - TRBV5-5
CSAPPRLGRETQYF - TRBV20-1
CASSPGRLDTGELFF - TRBV5-1
CASSHGQVIGTEAFF TRBD1 TRBV27
CASSSRDRPSGANVLTF TRBD1 TRBV7-8
CASIGGTLTGELFF - TRBV7-9
CATGLRPGSYNEQFF - TRBV24-1
CSAREKGRKSETEAFF - TRBV20-1
CAISLGVQSRSGANVLTF - TRBV10-3
CASSQDTPGSYEQYF - TRBV3-1
CASSSEADEQFF - TRBV12-3/TRBV12-4
CASSPGLGRDTQYF TRBD2 TRBV7-2
CASSPVTGNHEQYF TRBD1 TRBV5-1
CASRTSGEAVGTDTQYF TRBD2 TRBV19
CASSQDFGGPTGELFF - TRBV3-1
CASSQGQGTQETQYF TRBD1 TRBV4-2
CAISERASGRPTDTQYF TRBD2 TRBV10-3
CASSLDRWDEKLFF - TRBV5-1